The 18 T cell receptor beta chains given below trace back to one sample, sequenced in a study of blood T cell repertoires in COVID-19. The assay was immunoSEQ multiplex PCR, and TCRdb's table has in-frame clones only and misses some. The sample has 200,000 to 250,000 clones; roughly 83% are singletons. Specimen: PBMCs or T cells enriched from blood (not recorded which). These receptors were collected from a woman between 45 and 65 years old who had recovered from COVID-19.

On this clone itself: The junction and the germline gene differ at one end; a read error may be behind it. V is TRBV11-2 and J is TRBJ1-5, with D tentatively TRBD1 (6 bases). Germline loops: CDR1 SGHAT, CDR2 FQNNGV. This CDR3 is built from 14 residues. The CDR3 nucleotides are TGTGCCAGCAGTTTAGCAGGGGTCAATCAGCCCCAGCATTTT. It translates to CASSLAGVNQPQHF. Full variable domain (rest looked up from reference TRBV11-2 and TRBJ1-5): EAGVAQSPRYKIIEKRQSVAFWCNPISGHATLYWYQQILGQGPKLLIQFQNNGVVDDSQLPKDRFSAERLKGVDSTLKIQPAKLEDSAVYLCASSLAGVNQPQHFGDGTRLSIL.

This chain connects TRBV15 to TRBJ2-1; weak D call: TRBD2 (6 bases). Germline V gene sequence: CDR1 LNHNV, CDR2 YYDKDF (reference sequence). The CDR3 spans 15 residues. Between the trimmed V and J ends, which lost 5 bases and 1 base, there was a span of 12 bases. The CDR3 is CATSALSGSYNEQFF. The CDR3 DNA is TGTGCCACCAGCGCTCTAAGCGGGTCCTACAATGAGCAGTTCTTC.

The genes are TRBV19 and TRBJ1-1; possible D gene TRBD1, 5 bases. This CDR3 is 12 amino acids long. V lost 6 bases and J lost 11, with 16 bases in between. CDR1 LNHDA and CDR2 SQIVND come from the germline V gene (reference sequence). The CDR3: CASRDLGVGAFF. Here the CDR3 DNA reads TGTGCCAGTAGGGACCTAGGGGTGGGGGCTTTCTTT.

This clone was seen a handful of times. V is TRBV24-1 and J is TRBJ2-1, with 7 bases identical to TRBD1. Germline CDR1 and CDR2: KGHDR and SFDVKD. With V trimmed by 4 bases and J by 9 bases, 17 bases remained unmatched. The CDR3 length is 17 residues. CDR3 loop: CATSDPSPGQTAGEQFF. CDR3 bases: TGTGCCACCAGTGACCCCTCTCCGGGACAGACGGCTGGTGAGCAGTTCTTC.

The table lists this clone with a count of one. The chain couples TRBV27 to TRBJ1-4; D remains ambiguous. The CDR3 runs 15 residues. Germline CDR1 is MNHEY and CDR2 is SMNVEV (reference sequence). The V end lost 0 bases, the J end lost 7 bases, and 12 bases lay between the germline ends. The CDR3 is CASSLSPGPGEKLFF. For the CDR3, the DNA is TGTGCCAGCAGTTTATCCCCAGGCCCAGGTGAAAAACTGTTTTTT.

The chain employs TRBV4-3 and TRBJ1-4, with a weak D call TRBD1 (5 bases). Germline V gene sequence: CDR1 LGHNA, CDR2 YSLEER. CDR3 length equals 16 residues. V gave up 1 base and J gave up 8 bases, with 17 bases separating them. The CDR3 protein is CASSQVKAGSGEKLFF. CDR3 DNA: TGCGCCAGCAGCCAAGTAAAGGCAGGGTCCGGCGAAAAACTGTTTTTT.

The gene calls are TRBV29-1 and TRBJ1-1; possible D gene TRBD1, 5 bases. The germline V gene has CDR1 SQVTM and CDR2 ANQGSEA. The CDR3 has 12 residues. V lost 3 bases, J lost 1 base, and 6 bases lay in between. The CDR3 here is CSVDRANTEAFF. CDR3 sequence (DNA): TGCAGCGTTGACAGGGCGAACACTGAAGCTTTCTTT.

The gene calls are TRBV6-2 or TRBV6-3 and TRBJ1-4; 9 bases map to TRBD1. Looked up from germline, CDR1 is MNHEY and CDR2 is SVGEGT. This CDR3 has 11 amino acids. V was clipped by 6 bases and J by 13 bases; unmatched bases: 3. CDR3 coding DNA: TGTGCCAGCAGCCCGGACAGGGGACTGTTTTTT. It translates to CASSPDRGLFF.

This clone was counted once. The chain couples TRBV29-1 to TRBJ1-2; D is unresolved. Per the germline V gene, CDR1 is SQVTM and CDR2 is ANQGSEA. This CDR3 has 14 amino acids. The V and J ends lost 7 bases and 4 bases respectively, with 19 bases between them. The CDR3 DNA reads TGCAGCGGAAAGCGTGGGGAAGGGAGCTATGGCTACACCTTC. Translated: CSGKRGEGSYGYTF.

This clone was observed a few times. The V call is TRBV27, the J call TRBJ1-1; D remains unclear. The CDR3 spans 14 residues. The V end was cut by 4 bases, the J end by 4 bases, with 13 bases between. Germline assignment: CDR1 MNHEY and CDR2 SMNVEV (reference sequence). CDR3 region: CASSYAGFGTEAFF. The CDR3 DNA sequence: TGTGCCAGCAGTTATGCCGGGTTTGGCACTGAAGCTTTCTTT.

The chain combines TRBV16 with TRBJ1-4, with TRBD1 identical over 10 bases. Per the germline V gene, CDR1 is KGHSY and CDR2 is FQNENV. The CDR3 length is 14 residues. V shed 6 bases, J shed 6 bases, and the junction held 4 bases outside the gene matches. The CDR3 bases are TGTGCCAGCAGTCCCGGGACAGGGGATGAAAAACTGTTTTTT. As protein: CASSPGTGDEKLFF.

The chain joins TRBV9 to TRBJ2-7; 8 bases align to TRBD2. Germline V gene lookup returns CDR1 SGDLS and CDR2 YYNGEE. The V and J ends lost 0 bases and 0 bases, in that order; junction bases with no gene match: 5. The CDR3 has 16 amino acids. The CDR3 region has the DNA TGTGCCAGCAGCGTAGGCCCAGCGGGGGCCTCCTACGAGCAGTACTTC. This codes for CASSVGPAGASYEQYF.

The rearrangement uses TRBV7-6 and TRBJ1-6, with D uncertain. The CDR3 has 12 residues. Germline V gene data show CDR1 as SGHVS and CDR2 as FNYEAQ. Trimming removed 2 bases from V and 7 bases from J, with 3 bases in between. CDR3 sequence (DNA): TGTGCCAGCAGCTTAACAAATTCACCCCTCCACTTT. This translates into CASSLTNSPLHF. Full variable domain (missing parts from reference TRBV7-6 and TRBJ1-6): GAGVSQSPRYKVTKRGQDVALRCDPISGHVSLYWYRQALGQGPEFLTYFNYEAQQDKSGLPNDRFSAERPEGSISTLTIQRTEQRDSAMYRCASSLTNSPLHFGNGTRLTVT.

J is TRBJ2-7 and V is TRBV30; tentative D call: TRBD1 (5 bases). The CDR3 totals 13 residues. Germline CDR1 is GTSNPN and CDR2 is SVGIG (reference sequence). V lost 0 bases and J lost 3, with 9 bases in between. CDR3 coding DNA: TGTGCCTGGAGTGTCGGACACCACTACGAGCAGTACTTC. Translation gives CAWSVGHHYEQYF. The entire variable domain, with the rest obtained from reference TRBV30 and TRBJ2-7, is as follows: SQTIHQWPATLVQPVGSPLSLECTVEGTSNPNLYWYRQAAGRGLQLLFYSVGIGQISSEVPQNLSASRPQDRQFILSSKKLLLSDSGFYLCAWSVGHHYEQYFGPGTRLTVT.

This clone has a single count. The chain couples TRBV5-1 to TRBJ2-7; tentative D call: TRBD1 (6 bases). CDR1 and CDR2 (germline): SGHRS, YFSETQ. V lost 5 bases and J lost 0, with 12 bases in between. The CDR3 length is 14 residues. CDR3 bases: TGCGCCAGCAGGGGACAAAGGAGCTCCTACGAGCAGTACTTC. Its protein is CASRGQRSSYEQYF. Full variable domain (missing parts from reference TRBV5-1 and TRBJ2-7): KAGVTQTPRYLIKTRGQQVTLSCSPISGHRSVSWYQQTPGQGLQFLFEYFSETQRNKGNFPGRFSGRQFSNSRSEMNVSTLELGDSALYLCASRGQRSSYEQYFGPGTRLTVT.

The chain joins TRBV5-4 to TRBJ1-1; D unclear. Germline CDR1 and CDR2: SGHNT and YYREEE (reference sequence). V lost 4 bases and J 1 base, leaving 11 bases between the germline ends. This CDR3 spans 14 amino acids. CDR3 loop: CASSGRGENTEAFF. CDR3 nucleotides: TGTGCCAGCAGCGGACGGGGTGAGAACACTGAAGCTTTCTTT.

The gene calls are TRBV28 and TRBJ1-1; D may be TRBD1 (5 bases). Trimming left V 6 bases short and J 4 bases short, with 21 bases between. Germline CDR1 MDHEN, CDR2 SYDVKM. The CDR3 is 16 residues long. Here the CDR3 DNA reads TGTGCCAGCAGCTCTACCGCCCCGGGGGAGTTCACTGAAGCTTTCTTT. Amino acid sequence: CASSSTAPGEFTEAFF.

The J gene is TRBJ2-2, the V gene TRBV18; 13 bases are shared with TRBD2. The CDR3 consists of 16 residues. Unmatched junction bases numbered 4, after V lost 3 bases and J lost 6 bases. Looked up from germline, CDR1 is KGHSH and CDR2 is LQKENI. Here the CDR3 reads CASSPTSGRAAGELFF. CDR3 in DNA: TGTGCCAGCTCACCCACTAGCGGGAGGGCCGCCGGGGAGCTGTTTTTT.